This TCR beta chain was captured in a study of T-cell memory formation after mild COVID-19. At the level of the study: Largely, the TCR clusters proved donor specific.

The CDR3 loop spans 15 amino acids. Germline-derived CDR1 and CDR2 are KGHSH and LQKENI. Trimming removed 3 bases from V and 4 bases from J, with 13 bases in between. TCRdb re-called the 5' RACE reads with MiXCR, one entry per CDR3 protein. The sample holds a few hundred thousand distinct CDR3 sequences, approximately 19% seen once. The rearrangement joins TRBV18 to TRBJ1-3; D might be TRBD1 (5 bases). This receptor was identified in a man between 18 and 29 years old who had mild COVID-19 (a few samples of this study predate the infection). Cell type and time point are not known. Source material: PBMCs or a T cell subset sorted from them (not recorded which). Here the CDR3 DNA reads TGTGCCAGCTCACCGGCCGAGGGGCGAGGAAACACCATATATTTT. This translates into CASSPAEGRGNTIYF.